The TCR beta chain under discussion was sequenced for a study of blood T cell repertoires in COVID-19. Only in-frame clones appear in the TCRdb table, and some are missing; sequencing was by immunoSEQ multiplex PCR. This sample carries around 100,000 clones, 87% of them seen once, and the ten largest clones take 6% to 6.5%. Sample: peripheral blood. This clonotype originated in a human donor in a cohort sampled during active COVID-19.

The CDR3 nucleotides read TGTGCCAGCAGCGTAGCTATAAGCGGGACGGGGCAAGAGACCCAGTACTTC. Translating it yields CASSVAISGTGQETQYF. The chain has TRBV9 and TRBJ2-5; 7 positions agree with TRBD2. The CDR3 is 17 residues long. Germline loops: CDR1 SGDLS, CDR2 YYNGEE. Trimming took 0 bases from V and 2 from J; bases not matched to a gene: 10.